This entry lists 4 T cell receptor beta chains sequenced from one sample in a study of CD8+ T cells in alopecia areata. Treatment: oral pan-JAK inhibitor, 5-10 mg twice daily. Sequencing used cDNA as its template, made by extracting RNA and reverse transcribing it. Assay used: immunoSEQ multiplex PCR; TCRdb lists only in-frame clones, some missing. The repertoire holds 98,000 or so clones, with roughly 64% as singletons. The sample was CD8+ T cells sorted from blood, taken at week 4, from a patient treated with tofacitinib. Receptors originate from a human donor with alopecia areata.

There are a few counts of this clone. The sample contains more than one DNA sequence encoding this CDR3. V and J are TRBV27 and TRBJ2-1; no clear D gene. The length of the CDR3 is 15 residues. V dropped 0 bases and J dropped 0 bases, with 6 bases sitting between them. The germline gives CDR1 MNHEY, CDR2 SMNVEV (reference sequence). DNA of the CDR3: TGTGCCAGCAGTTTATCTTCGCCCTCCTACAATGAGCAGTTCTTC. This gives the protein CASSLSSPSYNEQFF.

There are a few counts of this clone. The chain joins TRBV2 to TRBJ2-1; 16 bases match TRBD2. V shed 5 bases and J 2 bases; nucleotides not matched to a gene: 6. This CDR3 comprises 18 residues. Germline V gene sequence: CDR1 SNHLY, CDR2 FYNNEI. The CDR3 loop is CASSPSGLAGGAYNEQFF. CDR3 in DNA: TGTGCCAGCAGTCCCTCGGGACTAGCGGGGGGGGCCTACAATGAGCAGTTCTTC.

The chain carries TRBV29-1 and TRBJ1-2, with D hard to call. The V end lost 1 base, the J end lost 4 bases, and 13 bases lay between the germline ends. Germline lookup yields CDR1 SQVTM and CDR2 ANQGSEA. This CDR3 is 14 amino acids long. The CDR3 reads CSVEGDKLSYGYTF. As DNA, the CDR3 is TGCAGCGTTGAAGGGGATAAGCTTAGCTATGGCTACACCTTC.

This clone was found a few times. V and J are TRBV7-9 and TRBJ2-2; D unclear. The CDR3 is 14 amino acids. Germline V gene lookup returns CDR1 SEHNR and CDR2 FQNEAQ (reference sequence). Trimming shortened V by 3 bases and J by 1 base, and 6 bases separated the two germline ends. CDR3 sequence (DNA): TGTGCCAGCAGCTTGGTGCGGAACACCGGGGAGCTGTTTTTT. Its translation: CASSLVRNTGELFF. Supplemented by reference TRBV7-9 and TRBJ2-2, the full variable domain reads DTGVSQNPRHKITKRGQNVTFRCDPISEHNRLYWYRQTLGQGPEFLTYFQNEAQLEKSRLLSDRFSAERPKGSFSTLEIQRTEQGDSAMYLCASSLVRNTGELFFGEGSRLTVL.